Listed below are T cell receptor beta chains from one sample, sequenced in a study of blood T cells in healthy people across ages. In TCRdb, the 5' RACE reads were re-called with MiXCR into one record per CDR3 protein. This table holds about 1.1 million distinct CDR3 sequences, around two fifths found once. Specimen: blood. The origin of the receptors is a man between 18 and 29 years old in good health. Both conserved end residues are part of each CDR3. Fields, in order: J gene, CDR3 length, clone size, V gene, D gene, CDR3 protein, CDR3 DNA. D genes are given only for firm matches. A row's size may be missing; if present it is once, few, many or a size class.

>TRBJ2-3|17|.|TRBV4-1|.
CASSQELDPIGTKTQYF
TGCGCCAGCAGCCAAGAGCTGGACCCCATCGGGACCAAGACGCAGTATTTT
>TRBJ1-2|13|.|TRBV29-1|.
CSVEEGGLYGYTF
TGCAGCGTTGAAGAGGGCGGGTTGTATGGCTACACCTTC
>TRBJ2-5|14|.|TRBV7-9|TRBD2
CASRLADLQETQYF
TGTGCCAGCAGACTAGCGGACCTCCAAGAGACCCAGTACTTC
>TRBJ2-3|15|many|TRBV20-1|.
CSAREGPTGTDTQYF
TGCAGTGCTAGAGAGGGGCCCACTGGCACAGATACGCAGTATTTT
>TRBJ2-5|12|.|TRBV27|TRBD2
CASSSSSGTQYF
TGTGCCAGCAGTTCCTCTAGCGGGACCCAGTACTTC
>TRBJ2-3|15|.|TRBV18|.
CASSPSSPAVDTQYF
TGTGCCAGCTCACCATCGTCCCCGGCGGTAGATACGCAGTATTTT
>TRBJ1-1|15|few|TRBV12-3/TRBV12-4|.
CASSLRRTANTEAFF
TGTGCCAGCAGTTTACGGAGGACAGCGAACACTGAAGCTTTCTTT
>TRBJ2-5|13|.|TRBV12-3/TRBV12-4|.
CASSSELQETQYF
TGTGCCAGCAGTTCAGAACTACAAGAGACCCAGTACTTC
>TRBJ1-1|14|.|TRBV11-2|TRBD1
CASSVAGGGTEAFF
TGTGCCAGCAGCGTTGCAGGGGGAGGCACTGAAGCTTTCTTT
>TRBJ2-7|14|.|TRBV20-1|.
CSATPLRGYNEQYF
TGCAGTGCTACCCCGTTACGGGGGTACAATGAGCAGTACTTC
>TRBJ1-1|14|.|TRBV5-1|TRBD1
CASSWRQGGPEAFF
TGCGCCAGCAGCTGGCGACAGGGGGGCCCTGAAGCTTTCTTT
>TRBJ1-2|14|.|TRBV20-1|TRBD1
CSAKMTGEDYRYTF
TGCAGTGCCAAAATGACAGGGGAAGACTATAGGTACACCTTC
>TRBJ1-4|13|.|TRBV27|.
CASSGYPDGKLFF
TGTGCCAGCAGTGGCTACCCGGACGGAAAACTGTTTTTT
>TRBJ2-3|16|few|TRBV20-1|TRBD2
CSARDEVAGGTDTQYF
TGCAGTGCTAGGGATGAAGTAGCGGGGGGCACAGATACGCAGTATTTT
>TRBJ2-1|14|.|TRBV5-5|.
CARSLVGVDNEQFF
TGTGCCAGAAGCTTGGTGGGGGTTGACAATGAGCAGTTCTTC
>TRBJ2-7|15|once|TRBV24-1|TRBD2
CATSASGASYNEQYF
TGTGCCACGAGCGCTAGCGGTGCCTCCTACAATGAGCAGTACTTC
>TRBJ2-7|14|few|TRBV29-1|.
CSALQGLNSYEQYF
TGCAGCGCCCTTCAGGGCCTAAACTCCTACGAGCAGTACTTC
>TRBJ1-2|15|.|TRBV4-3|TRBD1
CANSLETGESYGYTF
TGCGCCAACAGCCTGGAGACAGGGGAAAGCTATGGCTACACCTTC
>TRBJ2-3|14|.|TRBV29-1|TRBD2
CSVWTSGVTDTQYF
TGCAGCGTCTGGACTAGCGGGGTCACAGATACGCAGTATTTT
>TRBJ1-1|13|few|TRBV5-6|.
CASSEGPTTEAFF
TGTGCCAGCAGCGAGGGGCCAACAACTGAAGCTTTCTTT
>TRBJ1-1|12|few|TRBV13|.
CASSLVPGEAFF
TGTGCCAGCAGCTTAGTCCCGGGCGAAGCTTTCTTT
>TRBJ1-1|13|many|TRBV12-3/TRBV12-4|TRBD1
CASSSTGRTEAFF
TGTGCCAGCTCCTCGACAGGGAGGACTGAAGCTTTCTTT